The 9 T cell receptor beta chains below all came from one sample that was sequenced in a study of human T cells and chemical hapten exposure. Unseparated into fractions, whole blood served as the source from which total RNA was extracted. A single record per CDR3 protein comes from TCRdb applying MiXCR to the 5' RACE reads. Among tens of thousands of distinct CDR3 sequences listed, about 15% were seen once. These receptors came from a female donor in good health.

This clonotype was observed many times. This chain joins TRBV6-5 and TRBJ2-3, with 9 bases identical to TRBD2. The CDR3 extends over 18 amino acids. The germline V gene encodes CDR1 MNHEY and CDR2 SVGAGI. V lost 0 bases, J lost 2 bases, and 9 bases stayed unmatched. The CDR3 nucleotides read TGTGCCAGCAGTTACTCGATACAGACTAGCGGATACACAGATACGCAGTATTTT. It encodes CASSYSIQTSGYTDTQYF.

This clonotype appeared a few times. V usage is TRBV27 and J usage is TRBJ2-1; 7 bases map to TRBD2. The V segment lost 3 bases and the J segment 0 bases; nucleotides outside the gene matches: 14. CDR1 and CDR2 (germline): MNHEY, SMNVEV (reference sequence). The CDR3 extends over 19 amino acids. CDR3 residues: CASSFSLAGERSSYNEQFF. CDR3 nucleotide sequence: TGTGCCAGCAGTTTTTCTCTGGCGGGAGAGCGGAGCTCCTACAATGAGCAGTTCTTC.

V is TRBV16 and J is TRBJ1-2, with D unclear. CDR1 and CDR2 from the germline V gene are KGHSY and FQNENV. The length of the CDR3 is 15 residues. Trimming left V 4 bases short and J 6 bases short, with 18 bases between. The CDR3 spells CASSPTRPPPNGYTF. The CDR3 DNA follows: TGTGCCAGCAGCCCCACCCGGCCCCCCCCCAATGGCTACACCTTC.

The chain joins TRBV2 to TRBJ1-5; 7 nucleotides agree with TRBD1. In germline, CDR1 is SNHLY, CDR2 FYNNEI. The V gene end was trimmed by 5 bases and the J gene end by 4 bases; junction bases not matched to a gene: 8. The CDR3 has 15 amino acids. The CDR3 loop reads CASSYGRGGNQPQHF. As DNA, the CDR3 is TGTGCCAGCAGTTACGGCAGGGGGGGAAATCAGCCCCAGCATTTT.

This chain uses TRBV12-3 or TRBV12-4 with TRBJ2-5; 7 bases map to TRBD1. This CDR3 comprises 14 residues. J gave up 2 bases and V 5 bases, and 5 bases lay outside the gene matches. CDR3: CASSARQGQETQYF. In DNA form, the CDR3 reads TGTGCCAGCAGTGCGCGACAGGGTCAAGAGACCCAGTACTTC.

Details on this clonotype: Since no conserved phenylalanine or tryptophan closes the CDR3, a read error is the likely cause. The gene calls are TRBV11-1 and TRBJ1-1; perhaps TRBD1 as D (6 bases). This CDR3 spans 13 amino acids. The germline V and J ends were trimmed by 4 bases and 5 bases, with 11 bases remaining between them. CDR1 and CDR2 from the germline V gene are SGHAT and FQDESV (reference sequence). The CDR3 DNA follows: TGTGCCAGCAGCTCGCAAACAGGGACTGAAGCTTTCTTA. Its protein is CASSSQTGTEAFL.

This clonotype was found a few times. The V and J genes are TRBV7-2 and TRBJ2-1, with D perhaps TRBD1 or TRBD2 (5 bases each). Trimming removed 1 base from V and 3 bases from J, with 10 bases in between. This CDR3 region has 15 residues. Per germline, CDR1 SGHTA and CDR2 FQGNSA. This CDR3 reads CASSLGADIYNEQFF. DNA of the CDR3: TGTGCCAGCAGCTTAGGAGCGGACATCTACAATGAGCAGTTCTTC. Together with reference TRBV7-2 and TRBJ2-1, the CDR3 gives the full variable domain: GAGVSQSPSNKVTEKGKDVELRCDPISGHTALYWYRQSLGQGLEFLIYFQGNSAPDKSGLPSDRFSAERTGGSVSTLTIQRTQQEDSAVYLCASSLGADIYNEQFFGPGTRLTVL.

The CDR3 DNA reads TGTGCCAGCCACCGGGACAGAAACAATGAGCAGTTCTTC. It translates to CASHRDRNNEQFF. The chain carries TRBV2 and TRBJ2-1, with 7 nucleotides matching TRBD1. The length of the CDR3 is 13 residues. Trimming cost V 8 bases and J 5 bases; bases outside gene matches: 6. Germline assignment: CDR1 SNHLY and CDR2 FYNNEI.

The rearrangement uses TRBV12-3 or TRBV12-4 and TRBJ2-3; D not resolved. This CDR3 spans 14 amino acids. V dropped 5 bases and J dropped 2 bases, with 11 bases sitting between them. Here the CDR3 reads CASSTGSPTDTQYF. The CDR3 bases are TGTGCCAGCAGTACCGGGTCCCCCACAGATACGCAGTATTTT.